Here is one T cell receptor beta chain with its context. Its antigen remains unidentified. The PCR had 60 Vbeta and 13 Jbeta primers. Assay used: immunoSEQ multiplex PCR; TCRdb lists only in-frame clones, some missing. The sample lists around 160,000 clones, approximately 80% occurring once. This record comes from a study of cytomegalovirus exposure and HLA in healthy donors. Study outcomes and limitations: Rare sequences made up most TCRs, while some public TCRs were found in many donors.

Per the germline V gene, CDR1 is DFQATT and CDR2 is SNEGSKA (reference sequence). The length of the CDR3 is 11 residues. Trimming pared 6 bases from V and 2 bases from J, leaving 7 bases between. The TCR sequence derives from a woman aged 18-29 years in good health and CMV-seronegative. Source material: PBMCs. This sequence joins TRBV20-1 and TRBJ1-2; possible D gene TRBD1, 5 bases. Here the CDR3 DNA reads TGCAGTGCGCGGGACAACTATGGCTACACCTTC. Its translation is CSARDNYGYTF.